The next 17 T cell receptor beta chains were all read from a single sample in a study of T cell clonality in common variable immunodeficiency. No antigen has been assigned to these receptors. The table came from immunoSEQ multiplex PCR; TCRdb's copy has only in-frame clones and leaves some out. This repertoire holds roughly 39,000 clones, and none appear only once. The study's findings and limits: Fewer deletions and N-nucleotide insertions were reportedly seen in common variable immunodeficiency TCR beta sequences.

The sequencing input was peripheral blood mononuclear cells. Source of these receptors: a human donor with common variable immunodeficiency.

The CDR3: CASSFRTSGSPEQYF. The sequenced CDR3 bases are TGTGCCAGCAGCTTTAGGACTAGCGGGAGTCCCGAG. The chain uses TRBV11-2 and TRBJ2-7; 13 nucleotides align to TRBD2. The sequence runs out 3 residues before the end of the CDR3; the remainder is reconstructed from the germline J gene. This CDR3 has 15 amino acids. Germline V CDR1 and CDR2: SGHAT, FQNNGV. The trim removed 3 bases at V and 6 bases at J, leaving 5 bases unmatched.

The CDR3 is CASSGWHGYTF. Partial CDR3 DNA: TGTGCCAGTAGTGGCTGGCATGGC. This chain links TRBV19 with TRBJ1-2; no firm D call. The DNA ends 3 residues before the CDR3 does, and the rest of the CDR3 is filled in from the germline J gene. V lost 5 bases and J 6 bases, leaving 7 bases between the germline ends. The germline V gene encodes CDR1 LNHDA and CDR2 SQIVND (reference sequence). This CDR3 is built from 11 residues.

There are many counts of this clone. The read finishes 3 residues shy of the CDR3 end, and the germline J gene is used to complete it. V usage is TRBV29-1 and J usage is TRBJ2-5; the match to TRBD2 covers 7 bases. The CDR3 spans 14 residues. The V gene end was trimmed by 2 bases and the J gene end by 5 bases; junction bases not matched to a gene: 8. Germline assignment: CDR1 SQVTM and CDR2 ANQGSEA. CDR3 DNA (partial): TGCAGCGTTGAAATGCGGTCAGCGGGGGAGACC. It translates to CSVEMRSAGET. The full CDR3 is CSVEMRSAGETQYF.

In the case of this clone: The read halts 3 residues ahead of the CDR3 end, with the missing end drawn from the germline J gene. The J gene is TRBJ2-7, the V gene TRBV20-1; a weak D match, TRBD2 (6 bases). Germline V gene lookup returns CDR1 DFQATT and CDR2 SNEGSKA (reference sequence). V lost 1 base to trimming and J lost 1 base, with 11 bases between them. CDR3 size: 14 residues. CDR3 DNA (partial): TGCAGTGCTAGAGTTGGGGGGAGGTCCTACGAG. Its translation is CSARVGGRSYE. The complete CDR3 sequence is CSARVGGRSYEQYF.

Ten or more counts support this clone. The CDR3 here is CSARVPPAYNEQFF. The CDR3 bases that were read are TGCAGTGCTAGAGTGCCTCCAGCCTACAATGAG. The chain is built from TRBV20-1 and TRBJ2-1; no clear D gene. The sequenced fragment ends 3 residues before the CDR3 boundary, so the rest is inferred from the germline J gene. The germline CDR1 and CDR2 sequences are DFQATT and SNEGSKA (reference sequence). This CDR3 has 14 residues. The ends were cut back, 1 base at V and 2 bases at J, with 9 bases in the middle.

In its sample, this clone was seen many times. The CDR3 is cut off 3 residues early in the read; its end comes from the germline J gene. The V and J genes are TRBV5-1 and TRBJ1-4; TRBD1 might be the D (6 bases). With 4 bases removed from V and 6 bases from J, the gap between germline ends came to 10 bases. Germline CDR1 is SGHRS and CDR2 is YFSETQ. The CDR3 runs to 13 residues. The sequenced part of the CDR3 DNA is TGCGCCAGCAGCGAGGCAGGGGATGAAAAA. Encoded protein: CASSEAGDEK. The CDR3 reads in full as CASSEAGDEKLFF.

Worth noting for this clone: The read ends 3 residues shy of where the CDR3 ends; the end is completed using the germline J gene. The chain joins TRBV19 to TRBJ2-1; TRBD1 aligns across 9 bases. Germline CDR1 is LNHDA and CDR2 is SQIVND (reference sequence). This CDR3 has 16 residues. V was pared by 0 bases and J by 9 bases, with 9 bases of the junction left unmatched. The DNA read from the CDR3 is TGTGCCAGTAGTATAGATAAAGGGGGACAGGGACTTGAG. It yields the protein CASSIDKGGQGLE. The CDR3 in full is CASSIDKGGQGLEQFF.

This clone appeared many times. The read stops 3 residues short of the end of the CDR3; the missing end is completed from the germline J gene. The V and J genes are TRBV7-2 and TRBJ2-2; TRBD1 aligns across 7 bases. The CDR3 contains 15 residues. Germline assignment: CDR1 SGHTA and CDR2 FQGNSA. The junction had 5 bases not matched to a gene; V was cut back by 5 bases and J by 2 bases. The chain's CDR3 is CASSPTGANTGELFF. The sequenced CDR3 bases are TGTGCCAGCAGCCCTACAGGGGCAAACACCGGGGAG.

Note on this clone: The CDR3 is cut off 3 residues early in the read; its end comes from the germline J gene. V is TRBV6-2 or TRBV6-3 and J is TRBJ1-1; 11 positions agree with TRBD1. The CDR3 contains 13 residues. In germline, CDR1 is MNHEY, CDR2 SVGEGT. CDR3 bases read: TGTGCCAGCAGACCCGGACAGGGGGCGGAA. The encoded protein is CASRPGQGAE. The full CDR3 reads CASRPGQGAEAFF.

This clone was seen only a few times. The CDR3 end lies 3 residues beyond the end of the read and is filled in from the germline J gene. The V gene is TRBV19, the J gene TRBJ2-7, with TRBD2 matching 10 bases. The CDR3 runs to 18 residues. Germline V gene data show CDR1 as LNHDA and CDR2 as SQIVND (reference sequence). V shed 2 bases and J 3 bases; nucleotides not matched to a gene: 13. This CDR3 is CASSIRGSRTSGRYEQYF. CDR3 bases read: TGTGCCAGTAGTATAAGGGGTTCGCGGACTAGCGGACGCTACGAG.

This clone is medium-sized (0.01 to 0.1%) by share. The sequenced fragment ends 3 residues before the CDR3 boundary, so the rest is inferred from the germline J gene. This chain uses TRBV11-2 with TRBJ1-6, with 7 bases that match TRBD1. This CDR3 has 15 amino acids. The V gene end was trimmed by 5 bases and the J gene end by 5 bases; junction bases not matched to a gene: 6. The germline V gene encodes CDR1 SGHAT and CDR2 FQNNGV. CDR3 sequence reads: CASSPTGADNSPLHF. CDR3 DNA, as far as it was read: TGTGCCAGCAGCCCAACAGGGGCCGATAATTCACCC.

This clone was counted a few times. The CDR3 end lies 3 residues beyond the end of the read and is filled in from the germline J gene. The V gene is TRBV29-1, the J gene TRBJ2-7; TRBD1 matches at 9 bases. Germline CDR1 and CDR2: SQVTM and ANQGSEA. The CDR3 runs to 14 residues. Losses at the gene ends were 5 bases for V and 4 bases for J; bases not matched to a gene: 9. CDR3 protein: CSVTPGTGIYEQYF. The DNA read from the CDR3 is TGCAGCGTTACTCCCGGGACAGGGATTTACGAG.

The table lists this clone with many counts. The CDR3 end is not reached by the read, which stops 3 residues before it; the germline J gene fills it in. The chain links TRBV20-1 to TRBJ2-5, with 8 bases lining up with TRBD2. V shed 7 bases, J shed 5 bases, and the junction held 9 bases outside the gene matches. The CDR3 runs 13 residues. The germline CDR1 and CDR2 sequences are DFQATT and SNEGSKA (reference sequence). This CDR3 is CSVRGGGDETQYF. The sequenced CDR3 bases are TGCAGTGTCCGGGGGGGAGGGGATGAGACC.

With regard to this clone: The read is 3 residues too short to cover the CDR3 end, so that end is filled in from the germline J gene. This chain links TRBV2 with TRBJ2-7; the match to TRBD2 covers 8 bases. Trimming took 10 bases from V and 2 from J; bases not matched to a gene: 10. The CDR3 contains 14 residues. CDR1 SNHLY and CDR2 FYNNEI come from the germline V gene. The DNA read from the CDR3 is TGTGCCACCCTGGGACTAGTGGAAACCTACGAG. Its translation is CATLGLVETYE. The full CDR3 protein is CATLGLVETYEQYF.

This clone appeared a few times. The CDR3 extends 3 residues past the end of the read, so its final part is completed from the germline J gene. The rearrangement uses TRBV7-2 and TRBJ2-7; 9 nucleotides match TRBD2. The length of the CDR3 is 14 residues. CDR1 and CDR2 from the germline V gene are SGHTA and FQGNSA. V lost 3 bases, J lost 2 bases, and 2 bases stayed unmatched. This CDR3 is CASSFAGGAYEQYF. The sequenced CDR3 bases are TGTGCCAGCAGCTTTGCGGGGGGGGCCTACGAG.

This clone was recorded at least ten times. The missing CDR3 end, 3 residues past where the read stops, is filled in from the germline J gene. The J gene is TRBJ1-4, the V gene TRBV30; tentative D call: TRBD1 (6 bases). This CDR3 is 17 amino acids long. CDR1 and CDR2 from the germline V gene are GTSNPN and SVGIG (reference sequence). Trimming removed 0 bases from V and 8 bases from J, with 22 bases in between. CDR3 residues: CAWSVRAGAARREKLFF. Partial CDR3 DNA: TGTGCCTGGAGTGTACGGGCAGGGGCGGCAAGAAGGGAAAAA.

In this sample, this clone turned up a few times. The CDR3 extends 3 residues past the end of the read, so its final part is completed from the germline J gene. V is TRBV7-2 and J is TRBJ2-2; 9 positions agree with TRBD1. Germline lookup yields CDR1 SGHTA and CDR2 FQGNSA. This CDR3 comprises 14 residues. V shed 9 bases and J 7 bases; nucleotides not matched to a gene: 9. The CDR3 sequence: CASGVQGAVGELFF. The CDR3 DNA, read in part, is TGTGCCAGTGGAGTACAGGGGGCGGTCGGGGAG.